What follows is one T cell receptor beta chain and its context. The sample is drawn from a study of blood T cell repertoires in COVID-19. The wider study: In each case, the material was cDNA or gDNA derived from T cells, B-cell-depleted T cells, or PBMCs.

Authors' methods: For nucleated cells, counts were estimated from reference gene primer amplification. Assay: immunoSEQ multiplex PCR; the TCRdb copy retains only in-frame clones and omits some. Clone size and V and J calls were adopted from that table, with D and trimming inferred from the DNA. The sample has about 210,000 clones, around 83% seen once; the top ten hold 2% to 2.5%. V lost 6 bases and J 4 bases, leaving 21 bases between the germline ends. The V gene's germline CDR1 is ENHRY and CDR2 SYGVKD. The CDR3 has 16 residues. The chain links TRBV10-3 to TRBJ1-1; D is undetermined. The TCR originated in a man aged 35 to 55 who had recovered from COVID-19. Material for sequencing was peripheral blood. CDR3 amino acids: CAIRGVAGMGSTEAFF. The CDR3, as DNA: TGTGCCATCAGAGGAGTTGCGGGGATGGGAAGCACTGAAGCTTTCTTT.